A single sample gave rise to the 5 T cell receptor beta chains below, sequenced in a study of shared clonotypes between healthy human individuals. Data came from immunoSEQ multiplex PCR; TCRdb stores just in-frame clones and leaves some out. There are around 940,000 clones in the sample; approximately 76% occur only once, and about 1.5% lies in the top ten. Input material: memory CD4+ T cells sorted from blood. Subset in this sample: CD45RA-negative fraction. These receptors were collected from a man between 18 and 29 years old in good health.

This clone has a handful of counts. A much bigger clone sits one base away, suggesting this may be a read error. Within the sample, other DNA sequences also encode this same CDR3. The rearrangement links TRBV2 to TRBJ1-1, with D hard to call. Between the trimmed V and J ends, which lost 6 bases and 1 base, there was a span of 3 bases. Germline CDR1 reads SNHLY; CDR2 reads FYNNEI. The CDR3 runs to 11 residues. In nucleotides, the CDR3 is TGTGCCAGCAGGGGGAACACTGAAGCTTTCTTT. Translated, it gives CASRGNTEAFF.

The chain employs TRBV7-9 and TRBJ1-4, with D maybe TRBD1 (5 bases). The germline gives CDR1 SEHNR, CDR2 FQNEAQ (reference sequence). There are 16 residues in the CDR3. Trimming shortened V by 4 bases and J by 8 bases, and 20 bases separated the two germline ends. In DNA, the CDR3 is TGTGCCAGCAGCTCAGAGGTCCTGTTCGGGGGGGAAAAACTGTTTTTT. This gives the protein CASSSEVLFGGEKLFF.

The rearrangement joins TRBV6-6 to TRBJ1-1; D is unresolved. This CDR3 region has 16 residues. CDR1 is MNHNY, CDR2 SVGAGI, per germline (reference sequence). The V end lost 2 bases, the J end lost 6 bases, and 19 bases lay between the germline ends. The CDR3 DNA sequence: TGTGCCAGCAGTTACAACCCCTATTGGGCCACCCCTGAAGCTTTCTTT. Its translation: CASSYNPYWATPEAFF.

The chain joins TRBV5-1 to TRBJ2-2; 10 bases are shared with TRBD1. The ends lost 1 base at V and 6 bases at J; junction bases unmatched: 3. Germline assignment: CDR1 SGHRS and CDR2 YFSETQ. The CDR3 extends over 15 amino acids. The CDR3 nucleotides read TGCGCCAGCAGCTTGAGGACAGGGGGTGCCGGGGAGCTGTTTTTT. This gives the protein CASSLRTGGAGELFF.

A word on this clone: Compared with germline, one end of the junction differs, possibly owing to a read error. This rearrangement joins TRBV7-7 to TRBJ2-3; D is uncertain. Germline V gives CDR1 SSHAT, CDR2 FNYEAQ (reference sequence). This CDR3 comprises 13 residues. The CDR3 bases are TGTGCTAGCAGCTTATCGGTCGCAGATACGCAGTATTTT. Its translation is CASSLSVADTQYF.